The following is a TCR beta chain sequence with its context. In the source study's methods: Cell counts per sample came from amplifying reference gene primers. TCRdb's table, derived via immunoSEQ multiplex PCR, lists solely in-frame clones and lacks some. The D gene and trimming were derived from the DNA, and the V and J assignments and clone size from that table. The sample holds about 230,000 clones, roughly 85% seen once. These data come from a study of blood T cell repertoires in COVID-19. At the level of the study: T cells, B-cell-depleted T cells, or PBMCs provided the cDNA or gDNA that served as material.

This CDR3 is 15 amino acids long. The germline V and J ends were trimmed by 7 bases and 2 bases, with 15 bases remaining between them. CDR1 and CDR2 from the germline V gene are MDHEN and SYDVKM. The chain combines TRBV28 with TRBJ2-4; D is perhaps TRBD1 (5 bases). The origin of this receptor is a man aged 50-60 years with COVID-19, enrolled during active disease. The sequenced sample was peripheral blood. The CDR3: CASTSGGQSKNIQYF. CDR3 DNA sequence: TGTGCCAGCACCTCCGGCGGACAATCCAAAAACATTCAGTACTTC.